The sequence of this TCR beta chain was determined in a study of T cells after yellow fever vaccination. Points from the study as a whole: The presence of abundant clonotypes contaminating from the bulk population was possible in FACS-sorted repertoires.

This clonotype was found many times. TCRdb re-derived calls from the 5' RACE reads in MiXCR, one entry per CDR3 protein. This sample yields more than 10,000 distinct CDR3 sequences, of which about 5.3% are seen a single time; roughly 48% belongs to the top ten. Germline-derived CDR1 and CDR2 are SQVTM and ANQGSEA. CDR3 length: 13 amino acids. V was cut by 3 bases and J by 3 bases, with 8 bases left in between. The source material was PBMCs, either bulk or a sorted T-cell subset (CD4+, CD8+, memory, or dextramer-sorted; not recorded which), sampled 45 days after the yellow fever booster vaccination. V is TRBV29-1 and J is TRBJ2-2; D is ambiguous. This TCR derives from a man aged 30 to 45 who received the YFV17D yellow fever vaccine. DNA for the CDR3: TGCAGCGTTGACCTAATCGACACCGGGGAGCTGTTTTTT. It codes for CSVDLIDTGELFF.